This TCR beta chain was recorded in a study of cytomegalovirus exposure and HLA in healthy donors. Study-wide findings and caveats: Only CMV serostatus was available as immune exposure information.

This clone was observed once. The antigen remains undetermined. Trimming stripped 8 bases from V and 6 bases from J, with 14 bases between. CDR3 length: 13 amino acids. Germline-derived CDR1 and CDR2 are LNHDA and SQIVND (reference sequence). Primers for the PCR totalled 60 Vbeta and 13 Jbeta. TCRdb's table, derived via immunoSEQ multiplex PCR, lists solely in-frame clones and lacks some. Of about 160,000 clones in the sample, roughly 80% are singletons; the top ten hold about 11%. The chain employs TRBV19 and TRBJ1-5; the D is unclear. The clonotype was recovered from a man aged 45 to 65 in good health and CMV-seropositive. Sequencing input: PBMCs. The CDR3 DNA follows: TGTGCCAGTGGGTATCCGGGGTTTCAGCCCCAGCATTTT. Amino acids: CASGYPGFQPQHF.